The rows below give T cell receptor beta chains drawn from one sample of a study of neurological immune-mediated disorders. From the 5' RACE reads, TCRdb called clonotypes with MiXCR, one entry per CDR3 protein. The sample records about 79,000 distinct CDR3 sequences, roughly 14% being singletons. Sequencing input: PBMCs. The receptor set was obtained from a woman in her fifties or sixties in good health. Each CDR3 is given with its conserved first and last residue. The D gene is left open where the match is weak. Clone size is not always given. Where it is, it says once, few, many or a class for expanded clones.

v_gene	abundance	j_gene	d_gene	CDR3aa	CDR3nt
TRBV20-1	few	TRBJ1-5	TRBD1	CSAGGGQGPNQPQHF	TGCAGTGCCGGAGGAGGACAGGGCCCCAATCAGCCCCAGCATTTT
TRBV7-2	many	TRBJ2-3	-	CASSPQADTQYF	TGTGCCAGCAGCCCCCAGGCAGATACGCAGTATTTT
TRBV5-6	many	TRBJ1-1	-	CASSTRTALGTEAFF	TGTGCCAGCAGCACGAGGACGGCTCTCGGCACTGAAGCTTTCTTT
TRBV7-9	many	TRBJ1-6	-	CASSSRDPLSQALHF	TGTGCCAGCAGTTCCCGGGACCCTTTATCGCAGGCCCTCCACTTT
TRBV20-1	many	TRBJ2-1	-	CSANPNIYYGPNEQFF	TGCAGTGCCAACCCTAATATTTACTACGGCCCCAATGAGCAGTTCTTC
TRBV7-2	many	TRBJ1-2	-	CASSLERQTYGYTF	TGTGCCAGCAGCTTAGAGCGACAGACCTATGGCTACACCTTC
TRBV5-1	many	TRBJ2-7	-	CASSNDNPYEQYF	TGCGCCAGCAGCAATGACAACCCCTACGAGCAGTACTTC
TRBV6-1	many	TRBJ1-6	-	CASSEAGRETYNSPLHF	TGTGCCAGCAGTGAAGCGGGGAGAGAAACCTATAATTCACCCCTCCACTTT
TRBV5-1	many	TRBJ2-7	TRBD2	CASRSALAGPSREQYF	TGCGCCAGCAGGTCGGCCCTAGCGGGACCCTCACGCGAGCAGTACTTC
TRBV29-1	many	TRBJ2-7	TRBD2	CSVVLGASGRSEQYF	TGCAGCGTTGTACTAGGGGCTAGCGGGAGGAGCGAGCAGTACTTC
TRBV11-2	-	TRBJ2-1	TRBD1	CASSLVKGAGYNEQFF	TGTGCCAGCAGCTTAGTCAAGGGGGCTGGCTACAATGAGCAGTTCTTC
TRBV2	-	TRBJ1-4	-	CASSGRREEKLFF	TGTGCCAGCAGTGGGCGGCGGGAGGAAAAACTGTTTTTT
TRBV3-1	many	TRBJ1-5	-	CASSLGSNQPQHF	TGTGCCAGCAGCCTCGGATCCAATCAGCCCCAGCATTTT
TRBV7-9	many	TRBJ2-3	TRBD2	CASSLLAGDTQYF	TGTGCCAGCAGCTTACTAGCGGGAGATACGCAGTATTTT
TRBV12-5	-	TRBJ2-3	-	CASGQNWARTDTQYF	TGTGCTAGTGGCCAAAACTGGGCCCGCACAGATACGCAGTATTTT
TRBV20-1	many	TRBJ1-2	-	CSAREDRNYGYTF	TGCAGTGCTAGGGAGGACCGTAACTATGGCTACACCTTC
TRBV18	many	TRBJ1-5	-	CASSPLDTYQPQHF	TGTGCCAGCTCACCACTCGATACCTATCAGCCCCAGCATTTT
TRBV5-1	many	TRBJ1-1	-	CASSLGFGSTEAFF	TGCGCCAGCAGCTTGGGTTTTGGGAGCACTGAAGCTTTCTTT
TRBV5-1	many	TRBJ2-7	-	CASTPSIGNEQYF	TGCGCCAGCACCCCCAGCATAGGGAACGAGCAGTACTTC
TRBV6-6	few	TRBJ1-5	-	CASSLLGGNQPQHF	TGTGCCAGCAGTCTCCTAGGAGGCAATCAGCCCCAGCATTTT
TRBV6-2/TRBV6-3	many	TRBJ2-5	-	CASRFGTRIQETQYF	TGTGCCAGCAGATTTGGGACACGTATCCAAGAGACCCAGTACTTC
TRBV7-8	many	TRBJ1-2	TRBD1	CASSSGAAIQGGFGYTF	TGTGCCAGCAGCTCCGGGGCGGCAATACAGGGGGGTTTTGGCTACACCTTC
TRBV5-1	many	TRBJ1-1	TRBD1	CASSFRDRNTEAFF	TGCGCCAGCAGCTTCCGGGACAGGAACACTGAAGCTTTCTTT
TRBV7-6	-	TRBJ2-3	TRBD2	CASSRGLAGGDTQYF	TGTGCCAGCAGCCGCGGACTAGCGGGAGGAGATACGCAGTATTTT
TRBV14	many	TRBJ1-4	-	CASSQAGVANEKLFF	TGTGCCAGCAGCCAAGCGGGGGTGGCTAATGAAAAACTGTTTTTT
TRBV6-1	few	TRBJ2-7	-	CASSDSRGAYEQYF	TGTGCCAGCAGTGATAGCAGGGGGGCCTACGAGCAGTACTTC
TRBV11-2	many	TRBJ2-7	TRBD2	CASSLSAGVGEQYF	TGTGCCAGCAGCTTGTCGGCGGGAGTCGGCGAGCAGTACTTC
TRBV7-8	few	TRBJ2-1	TRBD2	CASSSARLAGDEQFF	TGTGCCAGCAGCTCCGCCCGACTAGCGGGAGATGAGCAGTTCTTC
TRBV20-1	many	TRBJ1-6	-	CSATVAMSPLHF	TGCAGTGCGACAGTCGCAATGTCACCCCTCCACTTT
TRBV5-1	few	TRBJ2-1	-	CASALGGAGSRIGEQFF	TGCGCCAGCGCGTTAGGCGGCGCGGGATCTCGGATCGGTGAGCAGTTCTTC
TRBV29-1	many	TRBJ2-7	TRBD1	CSGVSGTGGFEQYF	TGCAGCGGAGTATCCGGGACAGGGGGCTTTGAGCAGTACTTC
TRBV24-1	many	TRBJ2-3	TRBD2	CATSDSGGAGPPTDTQYF	TGTGCCACCAGTGATTCCGGGGGGGCCGGTCCCCCCACAGATACGCAGTATTTT
TRBV5-1	many	TRBJ2-5	-	CASSYNSQETQYF	TGCGCCAGCAGCTATAATAGCCAAGAGACCCAGTACTTC
TRBV12-3/TRBV12-4	many	TRBJ2-7	-	CASSPSGFFYEQYF	TGTGCCAGCAGCCCCTCGGGGTTTTTCTACGAGCAGTACTTC
TRBV5-1	many	TRBJ1-1	-	CASSLRLGSTEAFF	TGCGCCAGCAGCTTGAGGTTGGGGAGCACTGAAGCTTTCTTT
TRBV5-1	many	TRBJ2-1	-	CASSLQGVEQFF	TGCGCCAGCAGCTTACAGGGCGTTGAGCAGTTCTTC
TRBV6-5	-	TRBJ2-5	-	CASTIEGGETQYF	TGTGCAAGCACCATAGAGGGGGGTGAGACCCAGTACTTC
TRBV10-3	many	TRBJ1-5	-	CAISRQADQPQHF	TGTGCCATCAGTAGACAGGCCGATCAGCCCCAGCATTTT
TRBV28	many	TRBJ2-7	TRBD1	CASGGLLGQGKNEQYF	TGTGCCTCGGGGGGTCTGTTGGGACAGGGTAAAAACGAGCAGTACTTC
TRBV5-1	medium-sized	TRBJ2-3	-	CASSLVTGATSDTQYF	TGCGCCAGCAGCTTGGTCACAGGAGCCACCTCAGATACGCAGTATTTT
TRBV24-1	many	TRBJ2-7	-	CATSGGQGFDEQYF	TGTGCCACCAGTGGGGGCCAGGGGTTCGACGAGCAGTACTTC
TRBV29-1	many	TRBJ1-1	TRBD1	CSVATGGTEAFF	TGCAGCGTTGCGACAGGGGGAACTGAAGCTTTCTTT
TRBV7-2	many	TRBJ1-6	TRBD1	CASSLARGMDSPLHF	TGTGCCAGCAGCTTAGCCAGGGGGATGGATTCACCCCTCCACTTT
TRBV7-9	many	TRBJ1-4	-	CASSLEDIQVF	TGTGCCAGCAGCTTAGAAGACATCCAAGTTTTT
TRBV7-9	-	TRBJ2-2	-	CASSLLVSGELFF	TGTGCCAGCAGCTTACTAGTATCCGGGGAGCTGTTTTTT
TRBV20-1	many	TRBJ2-2	-	CSARKSGNTGELFF	TGCAGTGCTCGAAAAAGCGGGAACACCGGGGAGCTGTTTTTT
TRBV5-1	many	TRBJ1-2	-	CASSLAGNYGYTF	TGCGCCAGCAGCTTGGCTGGTAACTATGGCTACACCTTC
TRBV30	-	TRBJ1-2	-	CAWSSGGLYGYTF	TGTGCCTGGAGTTCGGGGGGCCTCTATGGCTACACCTTC
TRBV5-1	many	TRBJ2-1	-	CASSLGNNEQFF	TGCGCCAGCAGCTTGGGAAACAATGAGCAGTTCTTC
TRBV6-5	many	TRBJ1-1	-	CASIKPGGDTEAFF	TGTGCCAGCATAAAACCCGGGGGGGACACTGAAGCTTTCTTT